This TCR beta chain was obtained from a study of CD8 T cells in Susac syndrome. Turning to the study itself: Blood was drawn from patients with Susac syndrome. At that point, they were therapy-naive, on corticosteroids, or on intravenous immunoglobulin alone.

Negative isolation was used for CD8+ and CD4+ T cells, and FACS enrichment was applied to TEMRA cells. Study-level points and caveats: In total CD8+ repertoires, sixteen Susac-specific public clones were found, and CD8+ TEMRA repertoires had a few.

J gave up 9 bases and V 2 bases, and 12 bases lay outside the gene matches. Germline V gene lookup returns CDR1 SGHAT and CDR2 FQNNGV. The CDR3 is 16 amino acids. The authors reverse transcribed roughly 0.5 to 1 ug RNA with random hexamers. A multiplex approach, immunoSEQ multiplex PCR, amplified TCR beta CDR3 across 54 Vbeta and 13 Jbeta. MiXCR, applied by TCRdb to the immunoSEQ multiplex PCR reads, yields one record per CDR3 protein. The table records roughly 80,000 distinct CDR3 sequences, roughly 94% of them present only once. Note on this clonotype: Its antigen is as yet unknown.

Sequencing used CD8+ T cells from PBMCs. The chain couples TRBV11-2 to TRBJ1-5, with 8 bases matching TRBD1. This receptor was obtained from a human donor with Susac syndrome. The CDR3, as DNA: TGTGCCAGCAGCTTACATGACAGGGGAGGCAGAACGCCCCAGCATTTT. Encoded protein: CASSLHDRGGRTPQHF.